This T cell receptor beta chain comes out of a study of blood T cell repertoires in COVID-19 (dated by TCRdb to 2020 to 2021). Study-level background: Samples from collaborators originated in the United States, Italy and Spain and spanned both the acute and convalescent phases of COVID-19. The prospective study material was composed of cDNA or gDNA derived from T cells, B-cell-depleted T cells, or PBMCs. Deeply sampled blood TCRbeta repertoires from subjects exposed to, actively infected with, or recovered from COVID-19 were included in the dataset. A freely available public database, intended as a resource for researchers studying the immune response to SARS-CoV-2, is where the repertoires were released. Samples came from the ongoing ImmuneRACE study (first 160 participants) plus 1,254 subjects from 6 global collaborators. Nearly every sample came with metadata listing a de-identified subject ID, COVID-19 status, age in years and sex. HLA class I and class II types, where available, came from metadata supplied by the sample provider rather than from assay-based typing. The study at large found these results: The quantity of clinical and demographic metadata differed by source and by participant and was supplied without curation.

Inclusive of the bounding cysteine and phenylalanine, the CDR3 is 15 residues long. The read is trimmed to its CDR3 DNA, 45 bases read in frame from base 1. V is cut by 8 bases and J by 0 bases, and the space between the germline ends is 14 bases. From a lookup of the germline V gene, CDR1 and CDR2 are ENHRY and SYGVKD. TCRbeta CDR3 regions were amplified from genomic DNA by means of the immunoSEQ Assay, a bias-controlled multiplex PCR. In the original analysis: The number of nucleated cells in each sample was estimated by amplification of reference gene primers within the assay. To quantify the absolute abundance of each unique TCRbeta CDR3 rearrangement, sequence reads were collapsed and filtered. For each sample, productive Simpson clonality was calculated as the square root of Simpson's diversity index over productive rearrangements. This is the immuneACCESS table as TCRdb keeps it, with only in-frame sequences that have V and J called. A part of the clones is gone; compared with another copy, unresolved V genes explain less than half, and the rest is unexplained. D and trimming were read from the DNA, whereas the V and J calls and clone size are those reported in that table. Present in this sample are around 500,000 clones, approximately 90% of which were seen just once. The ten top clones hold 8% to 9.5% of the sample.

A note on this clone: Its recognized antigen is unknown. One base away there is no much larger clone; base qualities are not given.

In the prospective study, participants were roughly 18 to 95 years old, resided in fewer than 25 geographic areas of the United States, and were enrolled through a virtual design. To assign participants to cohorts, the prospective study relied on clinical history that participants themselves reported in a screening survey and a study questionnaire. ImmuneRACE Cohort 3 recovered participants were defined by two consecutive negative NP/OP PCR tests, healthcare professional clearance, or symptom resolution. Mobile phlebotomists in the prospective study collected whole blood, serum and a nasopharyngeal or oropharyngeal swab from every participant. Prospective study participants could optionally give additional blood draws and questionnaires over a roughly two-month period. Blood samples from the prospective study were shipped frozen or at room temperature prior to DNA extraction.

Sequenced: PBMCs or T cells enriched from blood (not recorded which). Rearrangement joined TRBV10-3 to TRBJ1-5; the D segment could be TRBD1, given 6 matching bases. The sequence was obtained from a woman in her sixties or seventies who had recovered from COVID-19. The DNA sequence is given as TGTGCCATCGCCAAATCAGGGGATAGCAATCAGCCCCAGCATTTT. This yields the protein CAIAKSGDSNQPQHF.